The text below deals with one T cell receptor (beta chain). The length of the CDR3 is 13 residues. Germline V gene lookup returns CDR1 SGHVS and CDR2 FQNEAQ. V trimming: 7 bases; J trimming: 5 bases; junction bases outside the gene matches: 7. This specimen comes from a study of blood T cell repertoires in COVID-19. Study at large: Acute-phase and convalescent COVID-19 samples originated in the United States, Italy and Spain. Sources were T cells, B-cell-depleted T cells, or PBMCs; the material itself was cDNA or gDNA.

Authors' analysis steps: From reference gene primer amplification, estimates of nucleated cell counts were derived. Method: immunoSEQ multiplex PCR; TCRdb's copy keeps in-frame clones and lacks some. The DNA was the basis for D and trimming; V, J and clone size are from that table. The table lists tens of thousands of clones, about nine tenths of them singletons. The rearrangement uses TRBV7-8 and TRBJ2-5, with 7 positions matching TRBD2. This receptor was identified in a human donor in a cohort sampled during active COVID-19. Sequences were obtained from peripheral blood. CDR3 bases: TGTGCCAGCACTACTAGCGCCCGGGAGACCCAGTACTTC. Its protein product is CASTTSARETQYF.